This entry lists 7 T cell receptor beta chains sequenced from one sample in a study of blood T cells in healthy people across ages (dated by TCRdb to the mid-2010s). The protocol used for the library was 5' RACE. The reads were generated on an Illumina HiSeq 2500. A second PCR of about 6 to 11 cycles was performed with a sample-barcoded 5' primer and a J-beta primer mix. TCRdb applied fastp at Q25 and MiXCR to the public reads, then kept only in-frame beta chains. Rows are unified per CDR3 protein, each entry keeping the most common DNA and genes. This sample gives roughly 680,000 distinct CDR3 sequences in total; about 51% of them show up just once. The ten top clones hold approximately 13% of the sample. The sample was blood. These receptors originate from a woman older than 75 in good health.

Remarks on this clonotype: With a much larger clone just one base away, this may be a read error. The chain employs TRBV2 and TRBJ2-5; 9 bases line up with TRBD1. Gene TRBJ2-7 matches the end of the DNA better, so the J call may be wrong. CDR1 SNHLY and CDR2 FYNNEI come from the germline V gene. This CDR3 has 13 residues. CDR3 in DNA: TGTGCCAGCAGTGGGACAGGGGAGAGCGAGCAGTACTTC. Its protein product is CASSGTGESEQYF.

In this sample, this clonotype turned up a few times. This chain connects TRBV5-1 to TRBJ2-5; no clear D gene. V was clipped by 4 bases and J by 1 base, with 8 bases between them. The CDR3 is 13 amino acids. Germline loops: CDR1 SGHRS, CDR2 YFSETQ. The CDR3 loop reads CASSVLTQETQYF. For the CDR3, the DNA is TGCGCCAGCAGCGTTTTGACCCAAGAGACCCAGTACTTC. The variable domain in full, with the rest retrieved from reference TRBV5-1 and TRBJ2-5, is KAGVTQTPRYLIKTRGQQVTLSCSPISGHRSVSWYQQTPGQGLQFLFEYFSETQRNKGNFPGRFSGRQFSNSRSEMNVSTLELGDSALYLCASSVLTQETQYFGPGTRLLVL.

The J gene is TRBJ2-7, the V gene TRBV29-1; 8 bases agree with TRBD1. Trimming at V came to 1 base and at J to 1 base, leaving 6 bases not matched to a gene. The length of the CDR3 is 15 residues. CDR1 is SQVTM, CDR2 ANQGSEA, per germline. The CDR3: CSVEVGTGGSYEQYF. The CDR3, as DNA: TGCAGCGTTGAAGTGGGGACAGGAGGTTCCTACGAGCAGTACTTC.

This clonotype appeared many times. V and J are TRBV5-1 and TRBJ2-1, with a weak D call TRBD2 (5 bases). The CDR3 consists of 13 residues. Germline V gene sequence: CDR1 SGHRS, CDR2 YFSETQ. V gave up 4 bases and J gave up 10 bases, with 15 bases separating them. This CDR3 is CASSLEDEAEQFF. CDR3 nucleotides: TGCGCCAGCAGCCTGGAGGATGAGGCAGAGCAGTTCTTC.

This chain joins TRBV7-3 and TRBJ2-7; TRBD2 is a possible D gene (6 bases). Germline assignment: CDR1 SGHTA and CDR2 FQGTGA. The CDR3 is 17 residues long. Trimming removed 2 bases from V and 1 base from J, with 18 bases in between. The CDR3 nucleotides are TGTGCCAGCAGCTTACGGGCCGCGGGGCTAGCTTCCTACGAGCAGTACTTC. Translation: CASSLRAAGLASYEQYF.

J is TRBJ2-5 and V is TRBV6-2 or TRBV6-3; possibly TRBD1 for D (6 bases). V was trimmed by 2 bases and J by 11 bases, leaving 15 bases between them. The CDR3 runs 13 residues. The germline CDR1 and CDR2 sequences are MNHEY and SVGEGT. The CDR3 nucleotides are TGTGCCAGCAGTTACAATTTCGGGACACTGCAGTACTTC. As protein: CASSYNFGTLQYF.

CDR3 sequence (DNA): TGTGCCAGCAGCCGGGGCAGGCCTGTGGAGACCCAGTACTTC. Amino acid sequence: CASSRGRPVETQYF. The rearrangement joins TRBV13 to TRBJ2-5, with D perhaps matching TRBD1 or TRBD2 (5 bases each). CDR3 length: 14 amino acids. V gave up 5 bases and J gave up 5 bases, with 15 bases separating them. Germline V CDR1 and CDR2: PRHDT, FYEKMQ (reference sequence).